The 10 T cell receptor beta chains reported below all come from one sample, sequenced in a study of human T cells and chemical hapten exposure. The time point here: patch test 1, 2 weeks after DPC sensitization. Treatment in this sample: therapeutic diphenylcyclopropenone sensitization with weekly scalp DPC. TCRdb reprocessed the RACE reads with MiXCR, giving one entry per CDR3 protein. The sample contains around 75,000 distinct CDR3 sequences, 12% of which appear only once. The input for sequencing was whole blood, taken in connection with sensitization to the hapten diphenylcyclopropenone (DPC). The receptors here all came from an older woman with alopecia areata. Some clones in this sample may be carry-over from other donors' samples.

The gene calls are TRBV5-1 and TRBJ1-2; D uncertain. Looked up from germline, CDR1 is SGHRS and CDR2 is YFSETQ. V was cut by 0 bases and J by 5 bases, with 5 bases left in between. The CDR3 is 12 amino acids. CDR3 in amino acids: CASSLDQYGYTF. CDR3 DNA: TGCGCCAGCAGCTTGGATCAGTATGGCTACACCTTC.

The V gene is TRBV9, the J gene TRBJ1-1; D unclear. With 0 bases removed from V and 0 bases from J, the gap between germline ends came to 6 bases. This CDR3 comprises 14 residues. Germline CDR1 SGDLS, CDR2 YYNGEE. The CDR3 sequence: CASSVGRMNTEAFF. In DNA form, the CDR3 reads TGTGCCAGCAGCGTAGGTCGGATGAACACTGAAGCTTTCTTT.

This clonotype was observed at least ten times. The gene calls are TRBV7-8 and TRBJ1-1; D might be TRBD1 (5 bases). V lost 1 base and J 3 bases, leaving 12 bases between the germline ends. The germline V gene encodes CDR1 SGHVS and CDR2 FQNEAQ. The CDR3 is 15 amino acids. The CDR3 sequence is CASSLGQGDYTEAFF. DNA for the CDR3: TGTGCCAGCAGCTTAGGGCAGGGAGACTACACTGAAGCTTTCTTT.

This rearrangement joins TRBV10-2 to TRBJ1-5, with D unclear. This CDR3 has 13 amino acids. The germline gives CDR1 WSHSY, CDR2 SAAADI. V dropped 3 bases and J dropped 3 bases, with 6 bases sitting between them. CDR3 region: CASSEETNQPQHF. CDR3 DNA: TGCGCCAGCAGTGAAGAGACCAATCAGCCCCAGCATTTT.

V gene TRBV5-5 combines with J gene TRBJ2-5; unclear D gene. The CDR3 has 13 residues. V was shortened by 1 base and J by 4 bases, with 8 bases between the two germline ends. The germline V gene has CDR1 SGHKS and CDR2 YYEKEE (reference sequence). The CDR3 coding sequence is TGTGCCAGCAGCTTGCCCCACTTAGAGACCCAGTACTTC. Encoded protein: CASSLPHLETQYF. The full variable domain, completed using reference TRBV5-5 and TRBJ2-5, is DAGVTQSPTHLIKTRGQQVTLRCSPISGHKSVSWYQQVLGQGPQFIFQYYEKEERGRGNFPDRFSARQFPNYSSELNVNALLLGDSALYLCASSLPHLETQYFGPGTRLLVL.

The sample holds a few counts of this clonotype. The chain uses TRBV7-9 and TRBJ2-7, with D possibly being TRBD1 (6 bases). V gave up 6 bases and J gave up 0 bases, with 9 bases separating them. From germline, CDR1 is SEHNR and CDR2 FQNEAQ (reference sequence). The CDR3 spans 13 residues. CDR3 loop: CASRSDSSYEQYF. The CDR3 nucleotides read TGTGCCAGCAGGTCGGACAGCTCCTACGAGCAGTACTTC.

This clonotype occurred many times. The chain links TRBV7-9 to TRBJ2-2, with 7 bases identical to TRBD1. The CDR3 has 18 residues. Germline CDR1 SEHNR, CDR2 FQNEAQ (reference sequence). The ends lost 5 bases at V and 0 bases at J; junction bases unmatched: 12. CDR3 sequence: CASSRIGQVIPNTGELFF. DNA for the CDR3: TGTGCCAGCAGCCGAATCGGACAGGTCATACCGAACACCGGGGAGCTGTTTTTT. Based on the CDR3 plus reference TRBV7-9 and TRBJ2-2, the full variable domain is DTGVSQNPRHKITKRGQNVTFRCDPISEHNRLYWYRQTLGQGPEFLTYFQNEAQLEKSRLLSDRFSAERPKGSFSTLEIQRTEQGDSAMYLCASSRIGQVIPNTGELFFGEGSRLTVL.

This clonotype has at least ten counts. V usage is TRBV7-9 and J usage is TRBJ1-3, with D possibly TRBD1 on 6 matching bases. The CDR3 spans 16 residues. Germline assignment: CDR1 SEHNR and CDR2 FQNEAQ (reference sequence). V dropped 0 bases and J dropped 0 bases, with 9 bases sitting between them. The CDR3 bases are TGTGCCAGCAGCTTAGCGGGGGCAGTCTCTGGAAACACCATATATTTT. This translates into CASSLAGAVSGNTIYF. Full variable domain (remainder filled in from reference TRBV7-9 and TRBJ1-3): DTGVSQNPRHKITKRGQNVTFRCDPISEHNRLYWYRQTLGQGPEFLTYFQNEAQLEKSRLLSDRFSAERPKGSFSTLEIQRTEQGDSAMYLCASSLAGAVSGNTIYFGEGSWLTVV.

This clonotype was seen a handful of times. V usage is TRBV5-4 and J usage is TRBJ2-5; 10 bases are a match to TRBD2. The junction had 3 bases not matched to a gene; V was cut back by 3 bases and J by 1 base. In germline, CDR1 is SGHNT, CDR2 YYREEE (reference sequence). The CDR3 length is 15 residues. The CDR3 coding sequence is TGTGCCAGCAGCTCCCGGACTAGCGGCCAAGAGACCCAGTACTTC. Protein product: CASSSRTSGQETQYF.

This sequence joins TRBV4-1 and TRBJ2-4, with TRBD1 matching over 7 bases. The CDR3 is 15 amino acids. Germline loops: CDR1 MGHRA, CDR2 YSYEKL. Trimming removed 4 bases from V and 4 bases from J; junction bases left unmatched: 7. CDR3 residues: CASSLPGTAKNIQYF. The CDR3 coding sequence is TGCGCCAGCAGCCTTCCCGGGACAGCAAAAAACATTCAGTACTTC.